This TCR beta chain derives from a study of shared clonotypes between healthy human individuals. Germline CDR1 LGHNA, CDR2 YSLEER. The CDR3 runs 14 residues. V shed 4 bases and J 15 bases; nucleotides not matched to a gene: 15. Data came from immunoSEQ multiplex PCR; TCRdb stores just in-frame clones and leaves some out. This repertoire shows millions of clones, around 94% found once; its top ten account for roughly 0.13%. This receptor was obtained from a man younger than 30 in good health. The chain uses TRBV4-3 and TRBJ2-1; 7 bases fit TRBD2. The sequenced material came from naive CD4+ T cells sorted from blood. Subset given: CD45RA+ positively selected. The CDR3, as DNA: TGCGCCAGCAGCCCCGCTAAAGTGGGAGGGTTGATGTTCTTC. Amino acid sequence: CASSPAKVGGLMFF.